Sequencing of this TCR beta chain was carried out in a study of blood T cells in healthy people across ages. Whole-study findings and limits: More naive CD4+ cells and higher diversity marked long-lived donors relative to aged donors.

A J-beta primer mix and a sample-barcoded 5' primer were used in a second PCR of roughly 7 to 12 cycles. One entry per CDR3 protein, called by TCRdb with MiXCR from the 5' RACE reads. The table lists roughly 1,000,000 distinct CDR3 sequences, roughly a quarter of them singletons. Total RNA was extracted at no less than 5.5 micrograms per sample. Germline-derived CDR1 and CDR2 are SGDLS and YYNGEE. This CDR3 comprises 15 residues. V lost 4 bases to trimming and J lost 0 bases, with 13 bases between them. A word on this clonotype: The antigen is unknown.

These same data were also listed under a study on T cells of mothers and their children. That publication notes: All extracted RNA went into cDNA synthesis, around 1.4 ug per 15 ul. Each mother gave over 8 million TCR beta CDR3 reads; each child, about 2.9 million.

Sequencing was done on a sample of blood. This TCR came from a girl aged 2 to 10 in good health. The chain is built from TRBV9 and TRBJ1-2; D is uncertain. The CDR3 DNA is TGTGCCAGCAGCCCCTCCGACGGGGCTAACTATGGCTACACCTTC. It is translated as CASSPSDGANYGYTF.